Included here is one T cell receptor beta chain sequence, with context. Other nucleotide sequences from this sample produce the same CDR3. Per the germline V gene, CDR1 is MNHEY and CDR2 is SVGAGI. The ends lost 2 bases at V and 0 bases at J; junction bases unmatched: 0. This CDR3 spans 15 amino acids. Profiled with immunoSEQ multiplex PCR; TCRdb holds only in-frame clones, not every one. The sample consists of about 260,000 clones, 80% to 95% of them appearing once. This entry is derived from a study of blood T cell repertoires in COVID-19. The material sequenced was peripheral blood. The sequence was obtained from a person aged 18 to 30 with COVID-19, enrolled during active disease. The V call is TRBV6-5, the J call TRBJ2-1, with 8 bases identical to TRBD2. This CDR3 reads CASSYSGSSYNEQFF. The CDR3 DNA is TGTGCCAGCAGTTACAGCGGGAGCTCCTACAATGAGCAGTTCTTC.